One sample yielded the 6 T cell receptor beta chains listed below, sequenced in a study of T cell responses to AZD1222 COVID-19 vaccine. Clones were sequenced by immunoSEQ multiplex PCR, and TCRdb holds only the in-frame ones, with some missing. The sample holds approximately 150,000 clones, about 93% seen once. The sample in question was peripheral blood, obtained on day 0 of AZD1222 vaccination. The receptors were sampled from an adult in good health.

V usage is TRBV19 and J usage is TRBJ2-5; D is unresolved. The V gene lost 7 bases and the J gene lost 0 bases, with 6 bases spanning the gap. Germline V gene lookup returns CDR1 LNHDA and CDR2 SQIVND (reference sequence). The length of the CDR3 is 12 residues. CDR3: CASMANQETQYF. The CDR3 DNA reads as TGTGCCAGTATGGCGAACCAAGAGACCCAGTACTTC.

The rearrangement joins TRBV4-1 to TRBJ1-1; 7 bases fit TRBD1. CDR1 is MGHRA and CDR2 is YSYEKL in the germline V gene. J gave up 5 bases and V 3 bases, and 6 bases lay outside the gene matches. The CDR3 is made up of 14 amino acids. CDR3 residues: CASSHPGQLTEAFF. In nucleotides, the CDR3 is TGCGCCAGCAGCCACCCGGGACAGTTGACTGAAGCTTTCTTT.

This chain uses TRBV19 with TRBJ2-7; the D call may be TRBD1 or TRBD2 (5 bases each). This CDR3 spans 16 amino acids. Trimming shortened V by 4 bases and J by 2 bases, and 18 bases separated the two germline ends. Germline loops: CDR1 LNHDA, CDR2 SQIVND (reference sequence). CDR3: CASSTFAGSRTYEQYF. Here the CDR3 DNA reads TGTGCCAGTAGTACGTTTGCAGGGAGTAGGACCTACGAGCAGTACTTC.

The V and J genes are TRBV9 and TRBJ2-2, with D tentatively TRBD2 (5 bases). The V gene lost 4 bases and the J gene lost 4 bases, with 14 bases spanning the gap. Germline loops: CDR1 SGDLS, CDR2 YYNGEE. The CDR3 covers 15 residues. CDR3 protein: CASSPAVGSTGELFF. The CDR3 region has the DNA TGTGCCAGCAGCCCAGCGGTGGGAAGCACCGGGGAGCTGTTTTTT.

This clone has a single count. The rearrangement joins TRBV5-1 to TRBJ1-1; D ambiguous. The CDR3 totals 14 residues. The V gene's germline CDR1 is SGHRS and CDR2 YFSETQ. Trimming removed 4 bases from V and 1 base from J, with 11 bases in between. DNA of the CDR3: TGCGCCAGCAGCCCTAGACTGGGGAACACTGAAGCTTTCTTT. It yields the protein CASSPRLGNTEAFF.

The chain carries TRBV7-6 and TRBJ1-2; possibly TRBD1 for D (5 bases). Germline CDR1 SGHVS, CDR2 FNYEAQ. V was clipped by 1 base and J by 2 bases, with 17 bases between them. CDR3 length: 17 residues. The chain's CDR3 is CASSLVRAGNLNYGYTF. DNA for the CDR3: TGTGCCAGCAGCTTAGTTCGGGCAGGGAATTTAAACTATGGCTACACCTTC.